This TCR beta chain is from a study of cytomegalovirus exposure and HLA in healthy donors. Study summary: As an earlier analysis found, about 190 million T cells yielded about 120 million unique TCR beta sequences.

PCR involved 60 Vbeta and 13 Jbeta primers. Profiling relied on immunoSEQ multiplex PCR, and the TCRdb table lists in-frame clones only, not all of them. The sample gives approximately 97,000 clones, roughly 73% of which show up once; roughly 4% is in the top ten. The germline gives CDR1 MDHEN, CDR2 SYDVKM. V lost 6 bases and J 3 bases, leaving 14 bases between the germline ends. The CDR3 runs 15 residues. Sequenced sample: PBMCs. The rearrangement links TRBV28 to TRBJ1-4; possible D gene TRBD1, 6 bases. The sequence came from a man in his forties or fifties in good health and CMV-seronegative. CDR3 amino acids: CASRPGQPSNEKLFF. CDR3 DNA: TGTGCCAGCAGACCAGGACAGCCTTCTAATGAAAAACTGTTTTTT. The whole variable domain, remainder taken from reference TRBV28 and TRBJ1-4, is DVKVTQSSRYLVKRTGEKVFLECVQDMDHENMFWYRQDPGLGLRLIYFSYDVKMKEKGDIPEGYSVSREKKERFSLILESASTNQTSMYLCASRPGQPSNEKLFFGSGTQLSVL.